The next 5 T cell receptor beta chains were all read from a single sample in a study of human T cells and chemical hapten exposure. TCRdb itself ran the RACE reads through MiXCR, one entry per CDR3 protein. The data show about 45,000 distinct CDR3 sequences, with approximately 4.8% seen just once and 5.8% held by the top ten. Noted time point: healthy volunteer bleed at 2 weeks. The template was total RNA from unfractionated whole blood. Sequencing input: whole blood. Receptors originate from a human donor in good health. Some clones in this sample may be carry-over from other donors' samples.

This clonotype came up a few times. This chain uses TRBV13 with TRBJ2-7, with TRBD2 identical over 7 bases. This CDR3 is built from 14 residues. Trimming took 5 bases from V and 4 from J; bases not matched to a gene: 8. Germline CDR1 and CDR2: PRHDT and FYEKMQ (reference sequence). CDR3 protein: CASSPTSPRYEQYF. The CDR3 DNA sequence: TGTGCCAGCAGCCCGACTAGCCCGCGGTACGAGCAGTACTTC.

Only a few counts were recorded for this clonotype. V is TRBV19 and J is TRBJ2-1; tentatively, D is TRBD1 (5 bases). V shed 3 bases and J shed 4 bases, with 13 bases lying between them. Germline lookup yields CDR1 LNHDA and CDR2 SQIVND (reference sequence). This CDR3 spans 15 amino acids. The CDR3 DNA follows: TGTGCCAGTAGTATCTCTGGGGCAGATTACAATGAGCAGTTCTTC. Translating gives CASSISGADYNEQFF.

This clonotype was counted at least ten times. The chain combines TRBV4-1 with TRBJ2-5; TRBD2 matches at 13 bases. V lost 1 base and J lost 3; bases outside the gene matches: 2. Germline loops: CDR1 MGHRA, CDR2 YSYEKL. The CDR3 is 16 amino acids. The CDR3 DNA follows: TGCGCCAGCAGCCAAGCCGGGACTAGCGGGGAAGAGACCCAGTACTTC. Its protein product is CASSQAGTSGEETQYF.

This clonotype appeared many times. This chain's CDR3 is CASSRYMTTGDNQPQHF. CDR3 nucleotides: TGCGCCAGCAGCCGGTATATGACGACAGGGGACAATCAGCCCCAGCATTTT. This chain joins TRBV4-1 and TRBJ1-5; TRBD1 matches 8 bases. Germline V gene lookup returns CDR1 MGHRA and CDR2 YSYEKL. CDR3 length: 17 residues. Losses at the gene ends were 4 bases for V and 3 bases for J; bases not matched to a gene: 11.

This clonotype was seen ten or more times. The V and J genes are TRBV20-1 and TRBJ2-3; 8 bases agree with TRBD1. The CDR3 contains 15 residues. The germline V gene has CDR1 DFQATT and CDR2 SNEGSKA (reference sequence). Germline trimming cut 6 bases from V and 2 bases from J; bases unmatched to any gene: 10. CDR3 DNA sequence: TGCAGTGCCAGGCCAAGGACAGGGTACACAGATACGCAGTATTTT. Residues: CSARPRTGYTDTQYF.